Listed below are T cell receptor beta chains from one sample, sequenced in a study of shared clonotypes between healthy human individuals. Sequencing was performed with immunoSEQ multiplex PCR; in TCRdb, only in-frame clones are kept and a portion is missing. This sample has over a million clones, with about 74% found just once. The sample taken for sequencing was memory CD4+ T cells sorted from blood. The source is a man aged 18 to 35 in good health. Each CDR3 is given with its conserved first and last residue. The D gene is left open where the match is weak. Some rows have no size entry. The others give once, few or many, or a class for an expanded clone.

j_call clone_size d_call v_call cdr3_aa cdr3_nt
TRBJ1-1 - TRBD1 TRBV6-4 CASSDRTGEAFF TGTGCCAGCAGTGATCGGACAGGTGAAGCTTTCTTT
TRBJ2-7 - - TRBV11-2 CASSLERGYGAEQYF TGTGCCAGCAGCTTAGAACGGGGTTACGGCGCCGAGCAGTACTTC
TRBJ1-1 few TRBD1 TRBV2 CASSVQGAEAFF TGTGCCAGCAGTGTCCAGGGGGCTGAAGCTTTCTTT
TRBJ2-2 many TRBD2 TRBV9 CASSPWTSGSGTGELFF TGTGCCAGCAGCCCCTGGACTAGCGGGAGTGGCACCGGGGAGCTGTTTTTT
TRBJ1-6 - - TRBV9 CASSVGHLNSPLHF TGTGCCAGCAGCGTAGGACACCTAAATTCACCCCTCCACTTT
TRBJ1-6 - TRBD1 TRBV28 CASSSPTGQGKTYNSPLHF TGTGCCAGCAGTTCCCCTACCGGACAGGGGAAGACCTATAATTCACCCCTCCACTTT
TRBJ1-6 - TRBD1 TRBV27 CASSPDRIGSLHF TGTGCCAGCAGTCCGGACAGGATTGGTTCCCTCCACTTT
TRBJ2-2 few - TRBV5-1 CASSWDGNTGELFF TGCGCCAGCAGCTGGGACGGCAACACCGGGGAGCTGTTTTTT
TRBJ2-7 - - TRBV18 CATTGGEADEQYF TGTGCCACCACGGGCGGGGAGGCGGACGAGCAGTACTTC
TRBJ1-2 - - TRBV7-2 CASSQIPGVRGYTF TGTGCCAGCAGCCAGATACCGGGCGTTCGAGGCTACACCTTC
TRBJ2-5 once - TRBV18 CASSATQQETQYF TGTGCCAGCTCCGCGACCCAGCAAGAGACCCAGTACTTC
TRBJ1-4 few TRBD1 TRBV7-8 CASSPPGQPTTNEKLFF TGTGCCAGCAGCCCCCCGGGACAGCCAACAACTAATGAAAAACTGTTTTTT
TRBJ2-7 few TRBD1 TRBV11-2 CASSPDRDEQYF TGTGCCAGCAGCCCGGACAGGGACGAGCAGTACTTC
TRBJ1-3 few TRBD1 TRBV7-9 CASSRRTGEGTIYF TGTGCCAGCAGCCGACGGACAGGCGAGGGCACCATATATTTT
TRBJ2-5 - - TRBV5-1 CASSYGSRRETQYF TGCGCCAGCAGCTATGGGAGTCGGAGAGAGACCCAGTACTTC
TRBJ1-6 - TRBD1 TRBV28 CASSSRDRGTIHF TGTGCCAGCAGTTCCCGGGACAGGGGGACAATCCACTTT
TRBJ1-5 - - TRBV14 CASSQSPGLQHF TGTGCCAGCAGCCAATCCCCGGGACTCCAGCATTTT
TRBJ1-1 once TRBD1 TRBV7-2 CASSRTGTGMNTEAFF TGTGCCAGCAGCCGGACCGGGACAGGGATGAACACTGAAGCTTTCTTT
TRBJ1-3 - - TRBV28 CASNKGQARGSGNTIYF TGTGCCAGCAACAAAGGGCAGGCCAGGGGCTCTGGAAACACCATATATTTT
TRBJ2-2 - - TRBV2 CASSDVVWTGELFF TGTGCCAGCAGTGACGTGGTCTGGACCGGGGAGCTGTTTTTT
TRBJ2-4 - TRBD2 TRBV2 CASSEGSGGAGGNIQYF TGTGCCAGCAGTGAGGGTAGCGGGGGGGCCGGAGGAAACATTCAGTACTTC
TRBJ2-7 - TRBD2 TRBV10-1 CASSDGGRYEQYF TGCGCCAGCAGTGACGGCGGGAGGTACGAGCAGTACTTC
TRBJ2-3 - - TRBV27 CASSSRDTQYF TGTGCCAGCAGTTCAAGAGATACGCAGTATTTT
TRBJ2-2 few - TRBV4-2 CASSQDNQGNTGELFF TGTGCCAGCAGCCAAGATAATCAGGGCAACACCGGGGAGCTGTTTTTT
TRBJ2-1 - - TRBV5-4 CASSLGGGLSSYNEQFF TGTGCCAGCAGCCTTGGGGGGGGCCTTAGCTCCTACAATGAGCAGTTCTTC
TRBJ2-1 - TRBD1 TRBV19 CASSIGDRGVQFF TGTGCCAGTAGTATAGGGGACAGGGGTGTGCAGTTCTTC
TRBJ2-3 - TRBD1 TRBV4-3 CASSQELGQGTDTQYF TGCGCCAGCAGCCAAGAACTGGGACAGGGCACAGATACGCAGTATTTT
TRBJ1-1 - - TRBV10-3 CAIGSNRDTEAFF TGTGCCATCGGGAGCAACAGGGACACTGAAGCTTTCTTT
TRBJ1-2 many - TRBV5-5 CASSDTDRNYGYTF TGTGCCAGCAGCGATACCGACAGGAACTATGGCTACACCTTC
TRBJ2-3 - TRBD2 TRBV15 CATSRGEGVDTQYF TGTGCCACCAGCAGAGGGGAGGGAGTAGATACGCAGTATTTT
TRBJ2-2 - TRBD1 TRBV5-1 CASSLVYRGSANTGELFF TGCGCCAGCAGCTTGGTGTACAGGGGGAGCGCGAACACCGGGGAGCTGTTTTTT
TRBJ1-6 - - TRBV10-3 CAISEGGGPVNSPLHF TGTGCCATCAGTGAGGGGGGGGGCCCCGTTAATTCACCCCTCCACTTT
TRBJ1-2 - - TRBV28 CASSYYLSGEIYGYTF TGTGCCAGCAGTTATTATCTGTCAGGGGAGATCTATGGCTACACCTTC
TRBJ2-6 - - TRBV10-3 CAISEYAGSGANVLTF TGTGCCATCAGTGAGTATGCGGGCTCTGGGGCCAACGTCCTGACTTTC
TRBJ1-2 - - TRBV7-2 CASSLEVGAYGYTF TGTGCCAGCAGCTTAGAAGTAGGGGCCTATGGCTACACCTTC
TRBJ2-3 many - TRBV7-9 CASSETSTDTQYF TGTGCCAGCAGCGAAACTAGCACAGATACGCAGTATTTT
TRBJ2-1 - TRBD2 TRBV6-5 CASHSGRTGNEQFF TGTGCCAGCCACAGCGGGAGAACCGGCAATGAGCAGTTCTTC
TRBJ2-7 - TRBD1 TRBV18 CASGTGGAYEQYF TGTGCCAGTGGGACAGGGGGGGCCTACGAGCAGTACTTC
TRBJ1-2 - - TRBV28 CASVGGQANYGYTF TGTGCCAGCGTTGGGGGGCAAGCTAACTATGGCTACACCTTC
TRBJ2-7 once TRBD1 TRBV28 CASCRDSSYEQYF TGTGCCAGCTGCCGGGACAGCTCCTACGAGCAGTACTTC
TRBJ1-1 - - TRBV10-3 CAISEGSDYTEAFF TGTGCCATCAGTGAGGGGTCAGACTACACTGAAGCTTTCTTT
TRBJ2-5 - - TRBV6-1 CASSVTETQYF TGTGCCAGCAGCGTCACGGAGACCCAGTACTTC
TRBJ1-2 few - TRBV5-1 CASSIEAGTKGYTF TGCGCCAGCAGTATCGAAGCAGGAACGAAGGGCTACACCTTC
TRBJ1-3 - - TRBV15 CATSTDSLSGNTIYF TGTGCCACCAGCACCGACAGCCTCTCTGGAAACACCATATATTTT
TRBJ2-2 - TRBD2 TRBV2 CASSSRVAGPLNTGELFF TGTGCCAGCAGCAGCCGCGTAGCGGGGCCCTTAAACACCGGGGAGCTGTTTTTT
TRBJ1-2 - - TRBV6-1 CASSQTGFANYGYTF TGTGCCAGCAGCCAAACAGGGTTCGCTAACTATGGCTACACCTTC